This TCR beta chain was sequenced for a study of neurological immune-mediated disorders. Regarding time point: longitudinal time-point 1 (baseline). The method for making cDNA was 5'RACE, and it used 10-nucleotide random UMIs. Each CDR3 protein is one row after TCRdb ran MiXCR on the 5' RACE reads. The data hold more than 70,000 distinct CDR3 sequences, with about 9.4% observed a single time. This clonotype occurred many times. The germline CDR1 and CDR2 sequences are SEHNR and FQNEAQ (reference sequence). This CDR3 has 13 residues. V was trimmed by 2 bases and J by 9 bases, leaving 11 bases between them.

The chain links TRBV7-9 to TRBJ2-1, with unresolved D. The specimen was PBMCs. The clonotype was recovered from a man in his thirties or forties in good health. The CDR3 protein is CASSLNSAVEQFF. The CDR3 nucleotides are TGTGCCAGCAGCTTAAATTCGGCCGTTGAGCAGTTCTTC.